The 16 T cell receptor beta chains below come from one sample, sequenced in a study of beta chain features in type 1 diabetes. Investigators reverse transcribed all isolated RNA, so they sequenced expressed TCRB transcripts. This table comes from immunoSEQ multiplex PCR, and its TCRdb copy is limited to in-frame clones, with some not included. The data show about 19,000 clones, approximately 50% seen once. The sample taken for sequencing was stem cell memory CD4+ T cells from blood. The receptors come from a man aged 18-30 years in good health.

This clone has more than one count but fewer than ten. CDR3 sequence reads: CASTGQGGTEAFF. CDR3 DNA: TGTGCCAGCACCGGACAGGGGGGAACTGAAGCTTTCTTT. This chain connects TRBV6-6 to TRBJ1-1; 10 positions match TRBD1. The CDR3 is 13 residues long. Germline V lookup: CDR1 MNHNY, CDR2 SVGAGI (reference sequence). Losses at the gene ends were 7 bases for V and 5 bases for J; bases not matched to a gene: 4.

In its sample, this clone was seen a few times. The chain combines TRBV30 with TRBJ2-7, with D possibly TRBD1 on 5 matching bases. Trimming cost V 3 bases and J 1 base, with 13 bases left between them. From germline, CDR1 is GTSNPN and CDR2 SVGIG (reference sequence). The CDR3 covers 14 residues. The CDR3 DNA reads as TGTGCCTGGAGCTTAGGGGCTGAATCCTACGAGCAGTACTTC. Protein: CAWSLGAESYEQYF.

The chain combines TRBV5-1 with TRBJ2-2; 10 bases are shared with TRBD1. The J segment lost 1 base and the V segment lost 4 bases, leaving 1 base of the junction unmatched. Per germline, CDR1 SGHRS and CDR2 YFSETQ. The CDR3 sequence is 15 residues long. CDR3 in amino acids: CASSRTGGNTGELFF. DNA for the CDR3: TGCGCCAGCAGCCGGACAGGGGGGAACACCGGGGAGCTGTTTTTT.

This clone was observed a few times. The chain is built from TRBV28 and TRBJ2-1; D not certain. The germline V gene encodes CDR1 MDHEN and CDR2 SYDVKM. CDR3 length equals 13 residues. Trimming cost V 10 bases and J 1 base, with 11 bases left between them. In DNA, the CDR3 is TGTGCCATCCACAGTGGTTCCTACAATGAGCAGTTCTTC. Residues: CAIHSGSYNEQFF.

Written as DNA, the CDR3 is TGTGCCACCAGCAGATCGGGCCAGGGGGCCGTTTACGAGCAGTACTTC. This sequence encodes CATSRSGQGAVYEQYF. This sequence joins TRBV15 and TRBJ2-7; 8 positions agree with TRBD1. V shed 2 bases, J shed 4 bases, and the junction held 10 bases outside the gene matches. The CDR3 consists of 16 residues. The germline CDR1 and CDR2 sequences are LNHNV and YYDKDF (reference sequence).

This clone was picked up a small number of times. The CDR3 DNA reads as TGTGCCAGCAGCTTATTAGCGGGAGCTCCCGGGGAGCTGTTTTTT. As protein: CASSLLAGAPGELFF. The chain employs TRBV7-3 and TRBJ2-2; 9 positions agree with TRBD2. The germline V gene has CDR1 SGHTA and CDR2 FQGTGA. This CDR3 spans 15 amino acids. V trimming: 2 bases; J trimming: 6 bases; junction bases outside the gene matches: 4.

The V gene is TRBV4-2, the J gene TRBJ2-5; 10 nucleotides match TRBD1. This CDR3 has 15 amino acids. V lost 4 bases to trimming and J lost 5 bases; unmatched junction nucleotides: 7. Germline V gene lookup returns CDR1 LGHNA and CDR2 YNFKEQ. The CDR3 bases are TGTGCCAGCAGCCGATCCGGGACAGGGGCCGAGACCCAGTACTTC. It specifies CASSRSGTGAETQYF.

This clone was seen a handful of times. The CDR3 region is CASSSVAGSETQYF. Written as DNA, the CDR3 is TGTGCCAGCAGCTCTGTAGCGGGGTCAGAGACCCAGTACTTC. The rearrangement joins TRBV7-6 to TRBJ2-5, with 8 positions matching TRBD2. The CDR3 is 14 amino acids. Germline V gene sequence: CDR1 SGHVS, CDR2 FNYEAQ. V lost 4 bases, J lost 4 bases, and 5 bases stayed unmatched.

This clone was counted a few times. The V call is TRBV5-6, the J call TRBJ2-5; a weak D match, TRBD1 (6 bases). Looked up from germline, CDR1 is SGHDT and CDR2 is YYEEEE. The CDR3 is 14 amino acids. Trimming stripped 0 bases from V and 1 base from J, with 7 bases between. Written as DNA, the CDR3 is TGTGCCAGCAGCTTGGACAGGGCCCAAGAGACCCAGTACTTC. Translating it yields CASSLDRAQETQYF.

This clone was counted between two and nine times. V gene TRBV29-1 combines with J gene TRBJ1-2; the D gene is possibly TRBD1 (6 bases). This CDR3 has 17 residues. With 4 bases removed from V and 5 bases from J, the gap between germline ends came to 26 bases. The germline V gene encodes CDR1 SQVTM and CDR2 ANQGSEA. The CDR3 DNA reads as TGCAGCGTTGTTTTCTTGGGGGCGGCCGTGGGTATATATGGCTACACCTTC. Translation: CSVVFLGAAVGIYGYTF. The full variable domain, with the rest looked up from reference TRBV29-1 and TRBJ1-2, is SAVISQKPSRDICQRGTSLTIQCQVDSQVTMMFWYRQQPGQSLTLIATANQGSEATYESGFVIDKFPISRPNLTFSTLTVSNMSPEDSSIYLCSVVFLGAAVGIYGYTFGSGTRLTVV.

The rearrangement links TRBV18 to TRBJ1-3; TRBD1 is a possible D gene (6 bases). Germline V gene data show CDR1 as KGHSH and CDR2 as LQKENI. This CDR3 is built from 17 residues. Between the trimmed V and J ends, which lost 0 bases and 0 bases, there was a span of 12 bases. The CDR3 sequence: CASSPPDRSISGNTIYF. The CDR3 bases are TGTGCCAGCTCACCACCGGACAGAAGCATCTCTGGAAACACCATATATTTT.

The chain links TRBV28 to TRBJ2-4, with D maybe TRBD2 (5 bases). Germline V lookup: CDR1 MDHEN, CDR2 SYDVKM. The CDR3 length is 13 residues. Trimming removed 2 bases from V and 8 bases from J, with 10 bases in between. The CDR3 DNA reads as TGTGCCAGCAGTTTAAATGGAGGAGACATTCAGTACTTC. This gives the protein CASSLNGGDIQYF. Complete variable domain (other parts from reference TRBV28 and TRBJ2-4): DVKVTQSSRYLVKRTGEKVFLECVQDMDHENMFWYRQDPGLGLRLIYFSYDVKMKEKGDIPEGYSVSREKKERFSLILESASTNQTSMYLCASSLNGGDIQYFGAGTRLSVL.

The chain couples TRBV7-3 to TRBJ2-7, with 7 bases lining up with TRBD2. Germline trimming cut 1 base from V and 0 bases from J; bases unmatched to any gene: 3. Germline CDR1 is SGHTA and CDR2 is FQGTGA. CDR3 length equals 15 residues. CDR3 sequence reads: CASSLMGGSSYEQYF. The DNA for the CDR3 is TGTGCCAGCAGCTTAATGGGCGGGAGCTCCTACGAGCAGTACTTC.

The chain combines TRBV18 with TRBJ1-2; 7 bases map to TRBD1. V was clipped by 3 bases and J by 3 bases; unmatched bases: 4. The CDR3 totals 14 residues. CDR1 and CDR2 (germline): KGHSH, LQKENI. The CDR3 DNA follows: TGTGCCAGCTCACCTCGGGACAGCCACTATGGCTACACCTTC. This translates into CASSPRDSHYGYTF.

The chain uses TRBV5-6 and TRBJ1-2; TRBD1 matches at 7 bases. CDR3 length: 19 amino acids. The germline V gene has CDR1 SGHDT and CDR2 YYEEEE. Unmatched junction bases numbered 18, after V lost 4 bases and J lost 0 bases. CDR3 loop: CASSQEWGDWTGTNYGYTF. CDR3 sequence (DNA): TGTGCCAGCAGCCAAGAGTGGGGCGACTGGACAGGTACTAACTATGGCTACACCTTC. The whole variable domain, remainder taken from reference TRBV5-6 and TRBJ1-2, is DAGVTQSPTHLIKTRGQQVTLRCSPKSGHDTVSWYQQALGQGPQFIFQYYEEEERQRGNFPDRFSGHQFPNYSSELNVNALLLGDSALYLCASSQEWGDWTGTNYGYTFGSGTRLTVV.

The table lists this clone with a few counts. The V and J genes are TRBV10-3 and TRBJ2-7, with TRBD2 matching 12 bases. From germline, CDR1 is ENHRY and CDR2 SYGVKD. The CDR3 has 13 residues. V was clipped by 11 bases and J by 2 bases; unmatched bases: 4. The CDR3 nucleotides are TGTGCCGCCGGACTAGCGGGGACCTACGAGCAGTACTTC. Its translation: CAAGLAGTYEQYF.